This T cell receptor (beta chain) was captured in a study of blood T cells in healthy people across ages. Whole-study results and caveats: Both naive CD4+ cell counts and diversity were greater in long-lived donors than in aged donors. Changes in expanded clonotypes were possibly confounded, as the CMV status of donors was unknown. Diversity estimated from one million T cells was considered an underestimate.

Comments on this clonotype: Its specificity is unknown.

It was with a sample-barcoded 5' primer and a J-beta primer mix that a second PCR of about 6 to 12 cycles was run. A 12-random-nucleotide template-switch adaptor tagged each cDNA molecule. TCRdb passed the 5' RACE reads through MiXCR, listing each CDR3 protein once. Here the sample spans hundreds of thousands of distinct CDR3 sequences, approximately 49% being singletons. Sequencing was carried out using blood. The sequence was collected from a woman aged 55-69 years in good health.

CDR3 sequence (DNA): TGTGCCACCAGCGGCGTAGGACTTAGCTCCTACAATGAGCAGTACTTC. It specifies CATSGVGLSSYNEQYF. This chain connects TRBV15 to TRBJ2-1; TRBD2 is a possible D gene (5 bases). The last part of the DNA fits TRBJ2-7 better; the J call may be wrong. Germline V gene data show CDR1 as LNHNV and CDR2 as YYDKDF (reference sequence). This CDR3 is 16 amino acids long.